The 18 T cell receptor beta chains given below trace back to one sample, sequenced in a study of cytomegalovirus exposure and HLA in healthy donors. A multiplex PCR was run with 60 Vbeta primers and 13 Jbeta primers. Assay used: immunoSEQ multiplex PCR; TCRdb lists only in-frame clones, some missing. The sample yields some 150,000 clones, under 90% seen once. The sequencing input was PBMCs. The source is a male donor in good health and CMV-seronegative.

This rearrangement joins TRBV29-1 to TRBJ1-1, with 9 bases fitting TRBD1. The CDR3 loop spans 15 amino acids. Trimming cost V 6 bases and J 5 bases; bases outside gene matches: 13. CDR1 SQVTM and CDR2 ANQGSEA come from the germline V gene. CDR3: CSVVRANRGHTEAFF. The CDR3, as DNA: TGCAGCGTAGTCCGAGCGAACAGGGGGCATACTGAAGCTTTCTTT.

The chain combines TRBV5-6 with TRBJ1-4, with 7 bases aligning to TRBD1. This CDR3 is 16 amino acids long. The germline gives CDR1 SGHDT, CDR2 YYEEEE. Trimming removed 4 bases from V and 5 bases from J; junction bases left unmatched: 11. In nucleotides, the CDR3 is TGTGCCAGCAGCGGAGAGCCGGGACAGCGGAATGAAAAACTGTTTTTT. This gives the protein CASSGEPGQRNEKLFF.

The chain has TRBV5-4 and TRBJ1-5; D possibly corresponds to TRBD1 (6 bases). Germline lookup yields CDR1 SGHNT and CDR2 YYREEE (reference sequence). The ends were cut back, 1 base at V and 2 bases at J, with 19 bases in the middle. This CDR3 region has 18 residues. The CDR3 DNA is TGTGCCAGCAGCTTGATCACCACCAGGGGTACAGGCAATCAGCCCCAGCATTTT. It encodes CASSLITTRGTGNQPQHF.

This chain links TRBV5-4 with TRBJ2-7, with TRBD2 matching over 9 bases. The CDR3 is 17 amino acids. V lost 0 bases, J lost 0 bases, and 7 bases stayed unmatched. CDR1 is SGHNT, CDR2 YYREEE, per germline (reference sequence). CDR3 sequence (DNA): TGTGCCAGCAGCTTGGGCGGGGGGGCATTGAACTCCTACGAGCAGTACTTC. This sequence encodes CASSLGGGALNSYEQYF. Full variable domain (rest looked up from reference TRBV5-4 and TRBJ2-7): ETGVTQSPTHLIKTRGQQVTLRCSSQSGHNTVSWYQQALGQGPQFIFQYYREEENGRGNFPPRFSGLQFPNYSSELNVNALELDDSALYLCASSLGGGALNSYEQYFGPGTRLTVT.

V and J are TRBV7-9 and TRBJ2-3; 7 nucleotides line up with TRBD1. The trim removed 5 bases at V and 0 bases at J, leaving 8 bases unmatched. The CDR3 is made up of 16 amino acids. Germline V gene lookup returns CDR1 SEHNR and CDR2 FQNEAQ (reference sequence). In nucleotides, the CDR3 is TGTGCCAGCAGCGGGGGACAGAGAGCTAGCACAGATACGCAGTATTTT. Translated: CASSGGQRASTDTQYF.

The chain uses TRBV19 and TRBJ1-1; the match to TRBD1 covers 7 bases. This CDR3 is 15 amino acids long. Trimming took 4 bases from V and 0 from J; bases not matched to a gene: 5. Germline V lookup: CDR1 LNHDA, CDR2 SQIVND (reference sequence). The CDR3 nucleotides are TGTGCCAGTAGTAACCCCAGGGGGTTGAACACTGAAGCTTTCTTT. Protein sequence: CASSNPRGLNTEAFF.

This sequence joins TRBV28 and TRBJ2-7; tentatively, D is TRBD2 (6 bases). This CDR3 region has 13 residues. Germline CDR1 MDHEN, CDR2 SYDVKM. Trimming removed 7 bases at V and 4 bases at J, with 14 bases between. The CDR3 DNA sequence: TGTGCCAGCACCATCGCGGGACGATACGAGCAGTACTTC. This encodes CASTIAGRYEQYF.

The CDR3 loop reads CASRDTSGRNTGELFF. In DNA, the CDR3 is TGCGCCAGCAGAGATACTAGCGGGAGGAACACCGGGGAGCTGTTTTTT. The rearrangement links TRBV10-2 to TRBJ2-2, with 11 bases aligning to TRBD2. This CDR3 spans 16 amino acids. Germline CDR1 reads WSHSY; CDR2 reads SAAADI. With 6 bases clipped from V and 1 base from J, the junction kept 4 bases outside the gene matches.

This clone was counted a single time. V gene TRBV11-2 combines with J gene TRBJ1-2; 7 positions match TRBD1. The CDR3 runs 14 residues. V lost 2 bases and J lost 6; bases outside the gene matches: 6. Germline CDR1 SGHAT, CDR2 FQNNGV. The CDR3 region has the DNA TGTGCCAGCAGCTTATTGCAGGGGGAGGATGGCTACACCTTC. Translating it yields CASSLLQGEDGYTF.

This CDR3 reads CASSIGTEGVKLFF. The CDR3 bases are TGTGCCAGCAGTATAGGAACCGAAGGGGTAAAACTGTTTTTT. The chain has TRBV28 and TRBJ1-4, with D possibly TRBD1 on 5 matching bases. CDR1 is MDHEN, CDR2 SYDVKM, per germline. This CDR3 contains 14 residues. Trimming pared 5 bases from V and 10 bases from J, leaving 17 bases between.

The chain carries TRBV7-9 and TRBJ2-7; 8 bases match TRBD1. In germline, CDR1 is SEHNR, CDR2 FQNEAQ (reference sequence). The V gene end was trimmed by 4 bases and the J gene end by 3 bases; junction bases not matched to a gene: 8. The CDR3 contains 15 residues. Here the CDR3 reads CASSSNRGTDYEQYF. The CDR3 DNA reads TGTGCCAGCAGCTCAAACAGGGGGACCGACTACGAGCAGTACTTC.

This clone was recorded a few times. Other nucleotide sequences from this sample produce the same CDR3. This chain uses TRBV29-1 with TRBJ2-2; 13 bases map to TRBD2. This CDR3 has 13 amino acids. Germline trimming cut 7 bases from V and 4 bases from J; bases unmatched to any gene: 0. Germline-derived CDR1 and CDR2 are SQVTM and ANQGSEA. The CDR3 is CSGLAGGTGELFF. For the CDR3, the DNA is TGCAGCGGACTAGCGGGAGGCACCGGGGAGCTGTTTTTT.

The chain employs TRBV4-2 and TRBJ1-4; 7 nucleotides match TRBD1. Germline V lookup: CDR1 LGHNA, CDR2 YNFKEQ. V gave up 4 bases and J gave up 8 bases; unmatched junction bases: 10. The CDR3 has 15 residues. The CDR3 loop reads CASSRSRGTPEKLFF. CDR3 DNA sequence: TGTGCCAGCAGCCGTTCCAGGGGGACGCCGGAAAAACTGTTTTTT.

This clone was observed a few times. The chain joins TRBV15 to TRBJ2-1; the match to TRBD1 covers 8 bases. The CDR3 is made up of 16 amino acids. Germline trimming cut 2 bases from V and 1 base from J; bases unmatched to any gene: 4. CDR1 is LNHNV and CDR2 is YYDKDF in the germline V gene (reference sequence). The CDR3 here is CATSRFGQGSYNEQFF. CDR3 bases: TGTGCCACCAGCAGATTTGGACAGGGATCCTACAATGAGCAGTTCTTC.

J is TRBJ1-2 and V is TRBV4-2; 8 bases map to TRBD1. Per the germline V gene, CDR1 is LGHNA and CDR2 is YNFKEQ. The junction had 8 bases not matched to a gene; V was cut back by 0 bases and J by 8 bases. The CDR3 runs to 15 residues. The CDR3, as DNA: TGTGCCAGCAGCCAAGATCCGGCAGGGGGCGGCGGCTACACCTTC. This translates into CASSQDPAGGGGYTF.

The CDR3 DNA sequence: TGCGCCAGCAGCTTGACAGGGGATTCACAGTTCTTC. Protein product: CASSLTGDSQFF. The gene calls are TRBV5-1 and TRBJ2-1; 7 nucleotides match TRBD1. The V segment lost 1 base and the J segment 13 bases; nucleotides outside the gene matches: 5. This CDR3 spans 12 amino acids. CDR1 is SGHRS, CDR2 YFSETQ, per germline.

The chain has TRBV7-2 and TRBJ2-7; D is undetermined. Germline CDR1 and CDR2: SGHTA and FQGNSA. The CDR3 covers 13 residues. The V and J ends lost 1 base and 5 bases respectively, with 9 bases between them. The CDR3 nucleotides are TGTGCCAGCAGCTTAGACTTGGGCGACGAGCAGTACTTC. This gives the protein CASSLDLGDEQYF.

The chain combines TRBV29-1 with TRBJ2-5; D not resolved. Germline loops: CDR1 SQVTM, CDR2 ANQGSEA. With 4 bases removed from V and 1 base from J, the gap between germline ends came to 10 bases. This CDR3 comprises 13 residues. DNA for the CDR3: TGCAGCGTTGGGTTGGCCAGCCAAGAGACCCAGTACTTC. Protein product: CSVGLASQETQYF.